This TCR beta chain was retrieved from a study of CD8 T cell repertoires and HIV-1 epitope variants (dated by TCRdb to the early 2020s). Background for the entire study: In separate culture wells, T cells were stimulated with each of twenty-five peptides that represented autologous and known Gag and Nef epitope variants. A total of approximately 83 T cell cultures were run, with each culture condition done in triplicate except for one peptide, which was done in duplicate. For 10 days the cultures were kept in IMDM with gentamicin, and on days 3 and 7 half of the media was changed with IL-2, IL-7 and IL-15 added. Control conditions included a CMV, EBV and flu peptide pool, the Ebola AY9 epitope as negative control, and a no-peptide well. Using the EasySep Human T Cell Enrichment Kit, T cells were enriched and then co-cultured with an equal number of autologous T cell-negative cells acting as antigen-presenting cells. A 1M T cell aliquot was kept as an uncultured baseline condition, separate from the approximately 80 T cell cultures. Three Gag epitope families and Nef HW9 and YT9 were included among the tested epitopes. On the study overall, not on this receptor specifically: The assay identified only TCR beta chains and indicated proliferation in response to antigen, without indicating T cell function or cytokine profile. Nine or ten antigen-specific TCR beta clonotypes were identified, of which about six appeared to be cross-reactive for autologous or known escape epitope variants. The Nef KF9 family was recognized by five clonotypes and the HW9 family by one, and no responses to the TAALDMSHF plasma variant were observed.

Sequencing of TCR beta CDR3 regions was performed at survey depth on the immunoSEQ platform. The QIAamp DNA micro kit was used to extract genomic DNA from every cultured and uncultured CD8+ T cell population. Per the authors' processing: Any sample with under 5,000 productive reads was excluded, and this exclusion removed about 6% of the 75 cultures stimulated with HIV peptides. Sequences were trimmed to CDR3 by a MANAFEST web app, and nonproductive sequences, CDR3s under 5 amino acids, and sequences not starting with C or ending with F/W were removed. To count as antigen-specific, a clonotype had to be expanded in at least 2 of 3 replicates compared with the no-peptide control at FDR 0.01, and only within one epitope family. Specific clonotypes also needed at least fivefold higher frequency than in wells stimulated with peptides from other epitope families. Sourced from immuneACCESS, this table was stored by TCRdb with only in-frame sequences that have V and J called. A share of the clones is absent; for the studies checked, an unresolved V gene accounts for under half, and the remainder has no known explanation. The V and J calls and clone size are taken from that table; D and trimming were inferred from the DNA. The sample table shows thousands of clones, and 65% to 80% are seen once. The ten largest clones represent around 45% of the sample.

V trim: 2 bases; J trim: 7 bases; unmatched bases: 14. The CDR3 measures 17 amino acids from cysteine to phenylalanine. Only the CDR3 DNA stays, 51 bases, in frame from base 1. From a lookup of the germline V gene, CDR1 and CDR2 are SGHAT and FQNNGV. The EasySep Human CD8+ T Cell Enrichment Kit was used on day 10 to isolate CD8+ T cells from every culture. As for this clone: The target of this receptor is not known. Within one base of it there is no much larger clone, and no base qualities were kept.

Recombination joined TRBV11-2 with TRBJ2-7; 10 middle bases align to TRBD2. The sequencing sample was made of cultured CD8+ T cells derived from PBMCs. The clonotype was recovered from a male donor with HIV. CDR3 sequence: CASSLTPELAGVYEQYF. The DNA sequence is as follows: TGTGCCAGCAGCTTAACCCCGGAGCTAGCGGGAGTGTATGAGCAGTACTTC.